This T cell receptor (beta chain) appears in the sequencing data of a study of memory CD4+ T cells and cytomegalovirus serostatus (dated by TCRdb to the late 2010s). As for the study more broadly: The roughly 35 healthy Belgian adults in the cohort included 9 who were CMV seropositive and roughly 25 who were CMV seronegative. The study sequenced CD4+ memory TCRbeta repertoires of a Belgian cohort with known cytomegalovirus serostatus to replicate a published TCR-based CMV serostatus classifier.

What the research found in general, with its limitations: Results were interpreted as suggesting that the CMV-associated TCR signature is largely present in the CD4+ memory repertoire. For predicting CMV serostatus, the median bootstrapped AUC was 0.95 using the original framework and roughly 0.92 using a US-trained random forest. Of 150 to 200 previously reported CMV-associated TCRbeta sequences, around 70 appeared in the CD4+ memory repertoires, each in one to five individuals. Unlike the original study, which covered naive and memory CD4+ and CD8+ populations, the Belgian study sequenced only CD4+CD45RO+ memory cells. The original-framework classifier achieved a median bootstrapped AUC of about 0.94 with a 95% CI of 0.76-1.00 on the Belgian cohort.

V and J are trimmed by 5 bases and 0 bases, and the gene matches miss 7 bases of the junction. The CDR3 holds 16 amino acids from the cysteine to the phenylalanine. Only CDR3 DNA remains: 48 bases, in frame from the first base. CDR1 and CDR2 (SNHLY, FYNNEI) derive from the germline V gene. A remark on this clone: Its antigen is unknown. No clone much larger than this one lies a single base away; base qualities are absent.

Genomic DNA was extracted from sorted cells with the Quick-DNA Microprep Kit. Amplification of TCRbeta DNA was done with the immunoSEQ hsTCRbeta kit, following the protocol from the manufacturer. An Illumina MiSeq instrument was used to sequence the TCRbeta libraries. In the authors' own workflow: Removing out-of-frame sequences left a few million distinct TCRbeta sequences, an average of about 70,000 per individual. Two values were used to score each individual: the count of 150 to 200 previously reported CMV-associated TCRbeta sequences and the total count of productive distinct TCRbeta sequences. A beta-binomial model was reimplemented in Python, and scikit-learn random forests with default parameters were trained on data from the US cohort. Classifier performance on the Belgian cohort was reported as the median AUC with percentile confidence intervals calculated over 10,000 bootstrap iterations. This immuneACCESS table, as held by TCRdb, lists in-frame sequences with V and J called but not all clones. Of the missing ones, under half trace to an unresolved V gene in checked studies; the others have no known cause. D and trimming were read from the DNA, whereas the V and J calls and clone size are those reported in that table. The sample profile shows 50,000 to 65,000 clones; roughly 77% of them were found once. The leading ten clones occupy about 2.4% of the sample.

A FACSAria II was used to sort memory CD4+ T cells, defined as single viable CD3+CD4+CD8-CD45RO+ cells. CMV serostatus was determined using a Roche Elecsys assay that detects serum IgG against CMV pp150, pp28, p38 and p52. After thawing, total CD4+ T cells were enriched by positive selection with CD4 magnetic microbeads. The samples came from a different study that was designed specifically to examine the CD4+ T cell memory repertoire. Following standard operating procedures, peripheral blood mononuclear cells were isolated and cryopreserved, while serum was kept at -80 degrees C. The staining used CD3-PerCP (BW264/56), CD4-APC (RPA-T4), CD45RO-PE (UCHT1) and CD8-Pacific Orange (3B5) antibodies, and Sytox blue was used to exclude non-viable cells.

This receptor was identified in an adult in good health and CMV-seropositive. This chain is built from TRBV2 and TRBJ1-3, with TRBD1 matching 7 junction bases. The specimen was memory CD4+ T cells from blood. The CDR3 has the sequence CASSPLTGTSGNTIYF. The sequenced DNA: TGTGCCAGCAGTCCGTTGACAGGGACCTCTGGAAACACCATATATTTT.